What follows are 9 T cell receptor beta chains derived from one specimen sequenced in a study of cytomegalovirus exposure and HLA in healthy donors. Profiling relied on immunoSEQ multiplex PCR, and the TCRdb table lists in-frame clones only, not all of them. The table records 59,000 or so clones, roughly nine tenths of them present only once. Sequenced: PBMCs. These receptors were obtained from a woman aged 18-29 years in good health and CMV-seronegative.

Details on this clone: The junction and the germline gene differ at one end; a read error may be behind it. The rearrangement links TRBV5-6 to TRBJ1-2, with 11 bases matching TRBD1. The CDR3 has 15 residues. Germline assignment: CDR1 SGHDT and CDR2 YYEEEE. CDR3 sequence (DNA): TGTGCCAGCAGCCCTGGGACAGGGGGGAGGGATGGCCACACCTTC. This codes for CASSPGTGGRDGHTF.

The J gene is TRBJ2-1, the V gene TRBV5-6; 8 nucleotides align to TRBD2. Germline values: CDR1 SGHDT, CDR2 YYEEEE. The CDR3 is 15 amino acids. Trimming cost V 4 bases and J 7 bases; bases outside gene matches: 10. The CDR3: CASSPRGGPRNEQFF. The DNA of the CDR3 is TGTGCCAGCAGCCCTCGGGGGGGCCCCAGGAATGAGCAGTTCTTC.

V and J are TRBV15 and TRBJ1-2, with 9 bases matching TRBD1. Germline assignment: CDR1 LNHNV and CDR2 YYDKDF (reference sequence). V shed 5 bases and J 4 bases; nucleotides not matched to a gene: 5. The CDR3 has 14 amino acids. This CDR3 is CATSRGTGIYGYTF. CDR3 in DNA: TGTGCCACCAGCCGGGGGACAGGGATCTATGGCTACACCTTC. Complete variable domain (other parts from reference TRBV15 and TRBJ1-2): DAMVIQNPRYQVTQFGKPVTLSCSQTLNHNVMYWYQQKSSQAPKLLFHYYDKDFNNEADTPDNFQSRRPNTSFCFLDIRSPGLGDTAMYLCATSRGTGIYGYTFGSGTRLTVV.

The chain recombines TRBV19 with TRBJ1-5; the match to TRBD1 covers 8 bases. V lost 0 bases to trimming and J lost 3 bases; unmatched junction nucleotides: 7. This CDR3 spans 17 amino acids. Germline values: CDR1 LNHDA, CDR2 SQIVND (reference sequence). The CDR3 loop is CASSIDGRGQNNQPQHF. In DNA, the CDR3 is TGTGCCAGTAGTATAGATGGCAGGGGGCAGAACAATCAGCCCCAGCATTTT. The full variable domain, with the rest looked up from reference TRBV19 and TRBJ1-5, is DGGITQSPKYLFRKEGQNVTLSCEQNLNHDAMYWYRQDPGQGLRLIYYSQIVNDFQKGDIAEGYSVSREKKESFPLTVTSAQKNPTAFYLCASSIDGRGQNNQPQHFGDGTRLSIL.

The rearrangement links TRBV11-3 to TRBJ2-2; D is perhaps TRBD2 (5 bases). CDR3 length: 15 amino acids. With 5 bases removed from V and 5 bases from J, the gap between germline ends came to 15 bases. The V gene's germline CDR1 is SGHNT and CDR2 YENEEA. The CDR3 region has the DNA TGTGCCAGCAGCCAGGCTGCGGGTGGTACCGGGGAGCTGTTTTTT. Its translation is CASSQAAGGTGELFF.

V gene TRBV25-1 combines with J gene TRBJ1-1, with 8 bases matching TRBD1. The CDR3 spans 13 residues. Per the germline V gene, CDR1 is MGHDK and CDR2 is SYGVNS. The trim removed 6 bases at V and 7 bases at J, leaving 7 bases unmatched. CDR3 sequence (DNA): TGTGCCAGCAGGGACAGGGTGGGGATTGAAGCTTTCTTT. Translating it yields CASRDRVGIEAFF.

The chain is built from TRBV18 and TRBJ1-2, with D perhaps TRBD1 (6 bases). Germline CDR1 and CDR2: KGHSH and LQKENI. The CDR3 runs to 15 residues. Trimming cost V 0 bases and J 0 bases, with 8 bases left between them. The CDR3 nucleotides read TGTGCCAGCTCACCACCCGGGGGGCCTAACTATGGCTACACCTTC. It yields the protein CASSPPGGPNYGYTF.

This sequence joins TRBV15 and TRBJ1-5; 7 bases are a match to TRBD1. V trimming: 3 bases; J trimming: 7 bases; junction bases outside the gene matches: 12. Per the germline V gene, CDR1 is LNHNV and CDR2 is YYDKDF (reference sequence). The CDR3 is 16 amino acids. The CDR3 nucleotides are TGTGCCACCAGCAGCGTTGACAGGGTGGGAGGACAGCCCCAGCATTTT. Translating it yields CATSSVDRVGGQPQHF.

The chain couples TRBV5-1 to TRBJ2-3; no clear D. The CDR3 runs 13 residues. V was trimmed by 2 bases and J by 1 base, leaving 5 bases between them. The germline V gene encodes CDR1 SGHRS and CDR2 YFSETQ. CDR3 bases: TGCGCCAGCAGCTTTGTCGGCACAGATACGCAGTATTTT. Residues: CASSFVGTDTQYF.